Presented here are 14 T cell receptor beta chains from one specimen sequenced in a study of blood T cell repertoires in COVID-19. TCRdb's copy holds only in-frame clones and misses some; the assay was immunoSEQ multiplex PCR. The sample includes 200,000 to 250,000 clones, more than 65% seen only once; the top ten take roughly 2.3%. The sequencing input was peripheral blood. The receptors come from a woman aged 60-75 years with acute or convalescent COVID-19.

This chain connects TRBV20-1 to TRBJ2-3; 9 nucleotides line up with TRBD2. Trimming removed 3 bases from V and 0 bases from J; junction bases left unmatched: 4. The CDR3 covers 15 residues. The V gene's germline CDR1 is DFQATT and CDR2 SNEGSKA (reference sequence). The DNA for the CDR3 is TGCAGTGCTAGTTGGGGGACTAGCAGCACAGATACGCAGTATTTT. Translating it yields CSASWGTSSTDTQYF.

This clone was seen a handful of times. The genes are TRBV29-1 and TRBJ1-2, with 9 bases aligning to TRBD1. After removal of 5 bases from V and 4 bases from J, the junction contained 5 bases not matched to a gene. The CDR3 contains 13 residues. In germline, CDR1 is SQVTM, CDR2 ANQGSEA. In nucleotides, the CDR3 is TGCAGCGTTCGACAGGGGGATGGCTATGGCTACACCTTC. It encodes CSVRQGDGYGYTF.

In nucleotides, the CDR3 is TGTGCCAGCAGCCCACGCACAGGGGGCCAGGGTGAAGCTTTCTTT. This gives the protein CASSPRTGGQGEAFF. The J gene is TRBJ1-1, the V gene TRBV3-1 (or the pseudogene TRBV3-2); TRBD1 matches 9 bases. CDR3 length: 15 amino acids. Germline V gene lookup returns CDR1 LGHDT and CDR2 YNNKEL (reference sequence). V trimming: 4 bases; J trimming: 7 bases; junction bases outside the gene matches: 10.

The genes are TRBV11-2 and TRBJ2-2; TRBD2 is a possible D gene (5 bases). Germline CDR1 reads SGHAT; CDR2 reads FQNNGV. The CDR3 has 16 amino acids. The ends were cut back, 0 bases at V and 4 bases at J, with 12 bases in the middle. CDR3 amino acids: CASSLDGVKGTGELFF. The CDR3, as DNA: TGTGCCAGCAGCTTAGACGGGGTCAAGGGCACCGGGGAGCTGTTTTTT.

The chain links TRBV28 to TRBJ1-4; 10 positions agree with TRBD1. CDR1 MDHEN and CDR2 SYDVKM come from the germline V gene. The junction had 12 bases not matched to a gene; V was cut back by 6 bases and J by 2 bases. This CDR3 region has 18 residues. The CDR3 DNA sequence: TGTGCCAGCAGCCCACCGGGACAGGGGTTTGGGACTAATGAAAAACTGTTTTTT. Its translation: CASSPPGQGFGTNEKLFF.

With regard to this clone: The identical CDR3 is also encoded by other nucleotide sequences in the sample. The chain employs TRBV6-5 and TRBJ1-1; the D is unclear. Germline V gene sequence: CDR1 MNHEY, CDR2 SVGAGI. V shed 0 bases and J shed 6 bases, with 5 bases lying between them. The CDR3 has 12 residues. DNA for the CDR3: TGTGCCAGCAGTTACTCCGGGGCTGAAGCTTTCTTT. This translates into CASSYSGAEAFF.

This chain links TRBV7-9 with TRBJ1-1, with D perhaps matching TRBD1 (5 bases). V was shortened by 1 base and J by 7 bases, with 16 bases between the two germline ends. The germline V gene has CDR1 SEHNR and CDR2 FQNEAQ (reference sequence). This CDR3 comprises 15 residues. CDR3 residues: CASSLGMGGRGEAFF. The CDR3 coding sequence is TGTGCCAGCAGCTTAGGGATGGGGGGAAGGGGTGAAGCTTTCTTT.

The J gene is TRBJ2-1, the V gene TRBV11-1, with a weak D call TRBD2 (7 bases). The germline V gene has CDR1 SGHAT and CDR2 FQDESV (reference sequence). The CDR3 runs to 16 residues. V was clipped by 5 bases and J by 7 bases, with 21 bases between them. The CDR3 DNA is TGTGCCAGCAGCCCCAAAGTTGGGGGGGCTGCTAATGAGCAGTTCTTC. Translating it yields CASSPKVGGAANEQFF.

The chain uses TRBV5-5 and TRBJ2-7; 10 bases fit TRBD2. Per the germline V gene, CDR1 is SGHKS and CDR2 is YYEKEE (reference sequence). Trimming removed 5 bases from V and 1 base from J; junction bases left unmatched: 3. The CDR3 sequence is 14 residues long. CDR3 residues: CASSILAGSYEQYF. The DNA of the CDR3 is TGTGCCAGCAGTATACTAGCGGGGTCCTACGAGCAGTACTTC.

V usage is TRBV2 and J usage is TRBJ1-5; D not resolved. CDR1 and CDR2 (germline): SNHLY, FYNNEI. Trimming pared 8 bases from V and 5 bases from J, leaving 7 bases between. The CDR3 is made up of 11 amino acids. The CDR3 region has the DNA TGTGCCAGCGCTCGGGATCAGCCCCAGCATTTT. Protein sequence: CASARDQPQHF.

The rearrangement links TRBV5-1 to TRBJ2-5; TRBD1 might be the D (5 bases). The CDR3 spans 13 residues. Trimming shortened V by 3 bases and J by 1 base, and 7 bases separated the two germline ends. CDR1 SGHRS and CDR2 YFSETQ come from the germline V gene. This chain's CDR3 is CASSSQGQETQYF. DNA of the CDR3: TGCGCCAGCAGCTCCCAGGGCCAAGAGACCCAGTACTTC.

The gene calls are TRBV6-2 or TRBV6-3 and TRBJ1-1; TRBD1 matches 7 bases. CDR1 is MNHEY and CDR2 is SVGEGT in the germline V gene. Trimming took 0 bases from V and 7 from J; bases not matched to a gene: 17. CDR3 length equals 18 residues. Here the CDR3 reads CASSYSPFKGASAYEAFF. The CDR3 bases are TGTGCCAGCAGTTACTCGCCATTCAAGGGGGCAAGCGCGTATGAAGCTTTCTTT.

V gene TRBV4-2 combines with J gene TRBJ2-2; D might be TRBD2 (7 bases). V was clipped by 1 base and J by 3 bases, with 18 bases between them. This CDR3 comprises 18 residues. The germline V gene has CDR1 LGHNA and CDR2 YNFKEQ. CDR3 DNA sequence: TGTGCCAGCAGCCAAGTCATTGGGACTAACAGGGACACCGGGGAGCTGTTTTTT. Protein: CASSQVIGTNRDTGELFF.

The V gene is TRBV30, the J gene TRBJ1-4; tentatively, D is TRBD1 (6 bases). The CDR3 covers 20 residues. Germline CDR1 is GTSNPN and CDR2 is SVGIG (reference sequence). The germline V and J ends were trimmed by 0 bases and 0 bases, with 23 bases remaining between them. The CDR3: CAWSVHLQGKGLATNEKLFF. CDR3 nucleotides: TGTGCCTGGAGTGTCCACCTCCAGGGGAAGGGATTGGCAACTAATGAAAAACTGTTTTTT.